This T cell receptor (beta chain) was documented in a study of lymphopenia after photon versus proton radiotherapy. Study-wide results and limits: Only patients who died were analyzed for survival; proton advantage is unproven. A bigger post-nadir fall in TCR diversity correlated inversely with survival time in deceased patients.

The protocol was immunoSEQ multiplex PCR, while the TCRdb copy is restricted to in-frame clones and leaves out a portion. Here the sample spans about 4,500 clones, around two thirds being singletons. In the case of this clone: The target antigen is unknown.

The receptor was isolated from a man older than 75 with esophageal cancer. The source material was peripheral blood, sampled from a patient treated with proton-based radiotherapy.

Here the CDR3 DNA reads TGTGCCACCAATACGGGCACTAGCGGGGGGTACAATGAGCAGTTCTTC. Translation gives CATNTGTSGGYNEQFF. The V gene is TRBV7-8, the J gene TRBJ2-1, with 12 bases aligning to TRBD2. The CDR3 has 16 amino acids. The germline CDR1 and CDR2 sequences are SGHVS and FQNEAQ. Trimming at V came to 10 bases and at J to 4 bases, leaving 11 bases not matched to a gene. Looking up the rest from reference TRBV7-8 and TRBJ2-1 gives the full variable domain: GAGVSQSPRYKVAKRGQDVALRCDPISGHVSLFWYQQALGQGPEFLTYFQNEAQLDKSGLPSDRFFAERPEGSVSTLKIQRTQQEDSAVYLCATNTGTSGGYNEQFFGPGTRLTVL.